These 15 T cell receptor beta chains originate from one sample sequenced in a study of T cells in Graves' hyperthyroidism and ophthalmopathy. The CDR3 regions of TCR beta were amplified from RNA transcripts. Using the HTBI primer set, a first-round RT-PCR was run on the TCR CDR3. In TCRdb, the multiplex PCR reads were re-called with MiXCR into one record per CDR3 protein. The table lists approximately 430,000 distinct CDR3 sequences, more than 15% of them singletons. The sequencing input was blood. These TCRs come from a woman between 18 and 29 years old with Graves' hyperthyroidism.

CDR3 sequence: CATSRDRGDNQPQHF. The CDR3, as DNA: TGTGCCACCAGCAGAGACAGGGGAGACAATCAGCCCCAGCATTTT. The chain combines TRBV15 with TRBJ1-5, with a tentative D call TRBD1 (6 bases). The CDR3 spans 15 residues. Trimming took 0 bases from V and 3 from J, leaving 9 bases between them. Germline CDR1 reads LNHNV; CDR2 reads YYDKDF (reference sequence).

This clonotype was detected ten times or more. V gene TRBV20-1 combines with J gene TRBJ2-1; 9 nucleotides match TRBD1. The V segment lost 3 bases and the J segment 3 bases; nucleotides outside the gene matches: 6. CDR1 and CDR2 (germline): DFQATT, SNEGSKA (reference sequence). The CDR3 is 15 residues long. The CDR3 protein is CSASRDRGNYNEQFF. In nucleotides, the CDR3 is TGCAGTGCTAGTCGAGACAGGGGGAACTACAATGAGCAGTTCTTC.

This clonotype has a handful of counts. This chain connects TRBV19 to TRBJ1-6, with 8 bases fitting TRBD1. J lost 7 bases, V lost 3 bases, and 5 bases had no gene match. This CDR3 contains 15 residues. Looked up from germline, CDR1 is LNHDA and CDR2 is SQIVND (reference sequence). Written as DNA, the CDR3 is TGTGCCAGTAGTATGCGCCACAGGGGGAATTCACCCCTCCACTTT. Encoded protein: CASSMRHRGNSPLHF.

The chain has TRBV24-1 and TRBJ1-5; D gene ambiguous. From germline, CDR1 is KGHDR and CDR2 SFDVKD. The CDR3 spans 13 residues. Trimming took off 7 bases at V and 6 bases at J, with 12 bases between the two ends. The CDR3 loop is CATREDGRQPQHF. Here the CDR3 DNA reads TGTGCCACCAGAGAGGACGGCCGTCAGCCCCAGCATTTT.

At least ten counts were recorded for this clonotype. This rearrangement joins TRBV10-3 to TRBJ2-2; D tentatively fits TRBD1 or TRBD2 (7 bases each). Germline V gives CDR1 ENHRY, CDR2 SYGVKD. The CDR3 is 14 residues long. Trimming took 6 bases from V and 5 from J, leaving 13 bases between them. The CDR3 sequence is CAIRDREGTGELFF. Here the CDR3 DNA reads TGTGCCATCAGAGACAGGGAGGGGACCGGGGAGCTGTTTTTT.

The V gene is TRBV30, the J gene TRBJ2-2; D could derive from TRBD1 or TRBD2 (5 bases each). CDR1 and CDR2 from the germline V gene are GTSNPN and SVGIG (reference sequence). V gave up 7 bases and J gave up 3 bases, with 15 bases separating them. The CDR3 is made up of 14 amino acids. The DNA of the CDR3 is TGTGCCTCCCCCAAAAGAGGGGACACCGGGGAGCTGTTTTTT. It yields the protein CASPKRGDTGELFF.

This clonotype has a count of ten or more. The chain is built from TRBV27 and TRBJ2-7, with D tentatively TRBD1 (6 bases). CDR3 length: 17 amino acids. The germline V gene has CDR1 MNHEY and CDR2 SMNVEV (reference sequence). V lost 3 bases and J lost 0, with 18 bases in between. The DNA for the CDR3 is TGTGCCAGCAGTTTTTCAGTCGGAGACAGGAGCTCCTACGAGCAGTACTTC. It specifies CASSFSVGDRSSYEQYF.

This clonotype was seen at least ten times. V gene TRBV3-1 combines with J gene TRBJ2-7; possibly TRBD1 for D (6 bases). The CDR3 sequence is 14 residues long. Looked up from germline, CDR1 is LGHDT and CDR2 is YNNKEL (reference sequence). Trimming cost V 4 bases and J 1 base, with 11 bases left between them. CDR3 sequence reads: CASSLSGQSYEQYF. CDR3 DNA sequence: TGTGCCAGCAGCCTATCGGGACAATCCTACGAGCAGTACTTC.

This clonotype was found many times. This chain joins TRBV12-3 or TRBV12-4 and TRBJ2-7; possible D gene TRBD2, 7 bases. The length of the CDR3 is 16 residues. V lost 3 bases and J lost 0, with 15 bases in between. CDR3 amino acids: CASSLGGGVSSYEQYF. CDR3 bases: TGTGCCAGCAGTTTGGGGGGGGGCGTTAGCTCCTACGAGCAGTACTTC.

The chain recombines TRBV2 with TRBJ2-2; D gene uncertain. This CDR3 comprises 15 residues. The germline gives CDR1 SNHLY, CDR2 FYNNEI. Trimming pared 6 bases from V and 0 bases from J, leaving 11 bases between. CDR3 loop: CASSPLTTNTGELFF. The CDR3 DNA is TGTGCCAGCAGCCCTCTTACTACGAACACCGGGGAGCTGTTTTTT.

This clonotype came up many times. The chain uses TRBV27 and TRBJ1-5; D gene unclear. V shed 2 bases and J shed 6 bases, with 5 bases lying between them. Germline V gene sequence: CDR1 MNHEY, CDR2 SMNVEV (reference sequence). This CDR3 comprises 12 residues. The CDR3: CASSLVGQPQHF. The DNA of the CDR3 is TGTGCCAGCAGTTTAGTAGGTCAGCCCCAGCATTTT.

This clonotype was recorded many times. V and J are TRBV12-3 or TRBV12-4 and TRBJ1-3; D gene unclear. Trimming shortened V by 7 bases and J by 3 bases, and 13 bases separated the two germline ends. The CDR3 runs 14 residues. The CDR3 here is CASTPGFSGNTIYF. Here the CDR3 DNA reads TGTGCCAGCACCCCCGGGTTTAGTGGAAACACCATATATTTT.

The chain uses TRBV29-1 and TRBJ1-2; D may be TRBD1 (6 bases). Trimming pared 4 bases from V and 7 bases from J, leaving 10 bases between. This CDR3 is built from 11 residues. Germline-derived CDR1 and CDR2 are SQVTM and ANQGSEA. The CDR3 here is CSVGGAIGYTF. The CDR3 DNA is TGCAGCGTTGGGGGGGCGATTGGCTACACCTTC.

This clonotype was counted at least ten times. CDR3 DNA sequence: TGTGCCAGCATCGTGACTGCTTGGAGCACAGATACGCAGTATTTT. Translated, it gives CASIVTAWSTDTQYF. The chain employs TRBV12-3 or TRBV12-4 and TRBJ2-3; D ambiguous. The CDR3 has 15 amino acids. Trimming left V 7 bases short and J 0 bases short, with 14 bases between.

This clonotype was seen ten or more times. This may be a read error, as it is one base from a much larger clone. J is TRBJ1-2 and V is TRBV28; tentatively, D is TRBD1 (6 bases). This CDR3 is 13 amino acids long. The germline CDR1 and CDR2 sequences are MDHEN and SYDVKM. Trimming took off 6 bases at V and 4 bases at J, with 12 bases between the two ends. The CDR3 sequence: CASRPGQSYGYTF. The CDR3 bases are TGTGCCAGCAGACCCGGACAGAGCTATGGCTACACCTTC.